The next 29 T cell receptor beta chains were all read from a single sample in a study of blood T cell repertoires in COVID-19. Method: immunoSEQ multiplex PCR; TCRdb's copy keeps in-frame clones and lacks some. This sample has about 270,000 clones, with roughly 83% found just once. Specimen: peripheral blood. These receptors were obtained from a woman at least 80 years old with COVID-19, enrolled during active disease.

The chain uses TRBV7-8 and TRBJ2-3; TRBD1 aligns across 7 bases. Germline lookup yields CDR1 SGHVS and CDR2 FQNEAQ. V shed 5 bases and J 7 bases; nucleotides not matched to a gene: 12. The CDR3 has 15 residues. The CDR3 region is CASSPLTQGQNTQYF. The DNA of the CDR3 is TGTGCCAGCAGCCCTCTGACTCAGGGACAGAATACGCAGTATTTT.

There are a few counts of this clone. The chain uses TRBV6-4 and TRBJ1-1, with TRBD1 identical over 8 bases. CDR3 size: 15 residues. Germline trimming cut 6 bases from V and 3 bases from J; bases unmatched to any gene: 9. Per the germline V gene, CDR1 is MRHNA and CDR2 is SNTAGT. CDR3 sequence (DNA): TGTGCCAGCAGCCGCACCGGACAGGGTGACACTGAAGCTTTCTTT. This codes for CASSRTGQGDTEAFF.

The chain combines TRBV15 with TRBJ1-4, with a tentative D call TRBD1 (6 bases). V lost 1 base to trimming and J lost 4 bases, with 13 bases between them. The CDR3 has 16 residues. The germline V gene has CDR1 LNHNV and CDR2 YYDKDF (reference sequence). CDR3 protein: CATSRGRTAVNEKLFF. The CDR3 region has the DNA TGTGCCACCAGCAGAGGCAGGACAGCAGTTAATGAAAAACTGTTTTTT. The full variable domain, in which reference TRBV15 and TRBJ1-4 provide the parts outside the CDR3, is DAMVIQNPRYQVTQFGKPVTLSCSQTLNHNVMYWYQQKSSQAPKLLFHYYDKDFNNEADTPDNFQSRRPNTSFCFLDIRSPGLGDTAMYLCATSRGRTAVNEKLFFGSGTQLSVL.

The chain carries TRBV29-1 and TRBJ2-1, with 15 bases fitting TRBD2. The CDR3 loop spans 19 amino acids. CDR1 SQVTM and CDR2 ANQGSEA come from the germline V gene. The junction had 12 bases not matched to a gene; V was cut back by 6 bases and J by 0 bases. As DNA, the CDR3 is TGCAGCGTCGACTATCCGGGACTAGCGGGGGGAAGCTCCTACAATGAGCAGTTCTTC. It encodes CSVDYPGLAGGSSYNEQFF.

The chain joins TRBV6-5 to TRBJ1-3; TRBD1 matches 10 bases. The V and J ends lost 7 bases and 5 bases, in that order; junction bases with no gene match: 8. CDR1 MNHEY and CDR2 SVGAGI come from the germline V gene. CDR3 length: 15 residues. The CDR3 loop is CASTDRQGARNTIYF. CDR3 DNA: TGTGCCAGCACCGATCGACAGGGGGCTAGAAACACCATATATTTT.

Only a few counts were recorded for this clone. The chain combines TRBV28 with TRBJ1-6; D unresolved. Trimming removed 4 bases from V and 9 bases from J, with 19 bases in between. Germline V CDR1 and CDR2: MDHEN, SYDVKM. The CDR3 runs 16 residues. The CDR3 DNA reads TGTGCCAGCAGTTCTAGGGAGTCCGGAAGGAGTTCACCCCTCCACTTT. It codes for CASSSRESGRSSPLHF.

The chain joins TRBV27 to TRBJ1-5; 12 positions agree with TRBD1. CDR1 is MNHEY and CDR2 is SMNVEV in the germline V gene (reference sequence). Trimming cost V 6 bases and J 7 bases; bases outside gene matches: 7. CDR3 length equals 15 residues. Here the CDR3 DNA reads TGTGCCAGCAGGGGGACAGGGGGCTTACGGCAGCCCCAGCATTTT. This translates into CASRGTGGLRQPQHF.

V gene TRBV7-9 combines with J gene TRBJ1-1; D is uncertain. The CDR3 sequence is 13 residues long. V lost 5 bases, J lost 2 bases, and 9 bases lay in between. The germline V gene has CDR1 SEHNR and CDR2 FQNEAQ (reference sequence). This chain's CDR3 is CASSPGFNTEAFF. The DNA of the CDR3 is TGTGCCAGCAGCCCCGGGTTTAACACTGAAGCTTTCTTT. Combining the CDR3 with reference TRBV7-9 and TRBJ1-1 gives the whole variable domain DTGVSQNPRHKITKRGQNVTFRCDPISEHNRLYWYRQTLGQGPEFLTYFQNEAQLEKSRLLSDRFSAERPKGSFSTLEIQRTEQGDSAMYLCASSPGFNTEAFFGQGTRLTVV.

The rearrangement uses TRBV27 and TRBJ2-2; D call uncertain. Trimming took off 6 bases at V and 3 bases at J, with 8 bases between the two ends. CDR1 and CDR2 (germline): MNHEY, SMNVEV (reference sequence). The CDR3 covers 13 residues. Here the CDR3 DNA reads TGTGCCAGCAGCCCCCTCTACACCGGGGAGCTGTTTTTT. Protein sequence: CASSPLYTGELFF.

Only a few counts were recorded for this clone. The J gene is TRBJ2-6, the V gene TRBV9; 7 bases are a match to TRBD1. There are 16 residues in the CDR3. Germline CDR1 reads SGDLS; CDR2 reads YYNGEE. J gave up 0 bases and V 7 bases, and 7 bases lay outside the gene matches. The CDR3 region is CASSWGQFSGANVLTF. The CDR3 DNA reads TGTGCCAGCTCGTGGGGACAGTTCTCTGGGGCCAACGTCCTGACTTTC.

The genes are TRBV19 and TRBJ1-2; TRBD1 matches at 7 bases. J lost 4 bases, V lost 5 bases, and 7 bases had no gene match. Germline lookup yields CDR1 LNHDA and CDR2 SQIVND (reference sequence). The CDR3 runs 14 residues. This chain's CDR3 is CASSPRQGSYGYTF. In DNA, the CDR3 is TGTGCCAGTAGTCCTAGACAGGGATCCTATGGCTACACCTTC.

This rearrangement joins TRBV7-9 to TRBJ1-2, with D perhaps TRBD1 (6 bases). The CDR3 spans 15 residues. The V end lost 4 bases, the J end lost 4 bases, and 16 bases lay between the germline ends. Germline V gene sequence: CDR1 SEHNR, CDR2 FQNEAQ (reference sequence). CDR3 residues: CASSSTGLSPYGYTF. The CDR3 nucleotides are TGTGCCAGCAGCTCGACAGGACTTTCCCCCTATGGCTACACCTTC. The entire variable domain, with the rest obtained from reference TRBV7-9 and TRBJ1-2, is as follows: DTGVSQNPRHKITKRGQNVTFRCDPISEHNRLYWYRQTLGQGPEFLTYFQNEAQLEKSRLLSDRFSAERPKGSFSTLEIQRTEQGDSAMYLCASSSTGLSPYGYTFGSGTRLTVV.

The gene calls are TRBV2 and TRBJ2-1; the match to TRBD2 covers 9 bases. The CDR3 spans 13 residues. Losses at the gene ends were 7 bases for V and 6 bases for J; bases not matched to a gene: 4. Germline lookup yields CDR1 SNHLY and CDR2 FYNNEI. The CDR3 DNA is TGTGCCAGCAATCCTAGCGGGGTCAATGAGCAGTTCTTC. Translated: CASNPSGVNEQFF. Using reference TRBV2 and TRBJ2-1 for the parts outside the CDR3, the full variable domain is EPEVTQTPSHQVTQMGQEVILRCVPISNHLYFYWYRQILGQKVEFLVSFYNNEISEKSEIFDDQFSVERPDGSNFTLKIRSTKLEDSAMYFCASNPSGVNEQFFGPGTRLTVL.

The chain recombines TRBV19 with TRBJ1-5, with TRBD1 as a possible D gene (6 bases). With 3 bases removed from V and 6 bases from J, the gap between germline ends came to 12 bases. CDR1 is LNHDA, CDR2 SQIVND, per germline (reference sequence). This CDR3 is 14 amino acids long. The CDR3: CASSMIGGGQPQHF. The DNA for the CDR3 is TGTGCCAGTAGTATGATAGGGGGGGGTCAGCCCCAGCATTTT.

V is TRBV10-3 and J is TRBJ1-4, with TRBD1 matching over 10 bases. The CDR3 is 16 amino acids. Trimming cost V 6 bases and J 7 bases; bases outside gene matches: 11. Germline V gene lookup returns CDR1 ENHRY and CDR2 SYGVKD. This CDR3 is CAIRDPGQGLSEKLFF. The DNA for the CDR3 is TGTGCCATCAGGGATCCGGGACAGGGGCTGAGTGAAAAACTGTTTTTT.

The chain uses TRBV7-2 and TRBJ2-7; D perhaps matches TRBD1 (5 bases). The CDR3 has 14 residues. Trimming removed 5 bases from V and 2 bases from J, with 13 bases in between. Germline loops: CDR1 SGHTA, CDR2 FQGNSA. The CDR3 loop reads CASSEGDRAYEQYF. The CDR3 bases are TGTGCCAGCAGCGAAGGCGACAGAGCCTACGAGCAGTACTTC. The full variable domain, rest sourced from reference TRBV7-2 and TRBJ2-7, is GAGVSQSPSNKVTEKGKDVELRCDPISGHTALYWYRQSLGQGLEFLIYFQGNSAPDKSGLPSDRFSAERTGGSVSTLTIQRTQQEDSAVYLCASSEGDRAYEQYFGPGTRLTVT.

This rearrangement joins TRBV7-9 to TRBJ1-3, with 7 bases identical to TRBD1. Germline V gene data show CDR1 as SEHNR and CDR2 as FQNEAQ (reference sequence). Trimming cost V 3 bases and J 3 bases; bases outside gene matches: 2. This CDR3 region has 14 residues. The CDR3 region is CASSFDRDGNTIYF. CDR3 DNA: TGTGCCAGCAGCTTTGACAGGGATGGAAACACCATATATTTT.

The chain combines TRBV28 with TRBJ1-1; 8 bases match TRBD1. The CDR3 length is 15 residues. The V gene end was trimmed by 5 bases and the J gene end by 4 bases; junction bases not matched to a gene: 9. CDR1 is MDHEN and CDR2 is SYDVKM in the germline V gene. This CDR3 reads CASSLPTGEATEAFF. CDR3 bases: TGTGCCAGCAGTCTTCCGACAGGGGAGGCCACTGAAGCTTTCTTT.

This rearrangement joins TRBV6-2 or TRBV6-3 to TRBJ2-1, with TRBD2 matching 9 bases. After removal of 2 bases from V and 7 bases from J, the junction contained 12 bases not matched to a gene. The germline V gene encodes CDR1 MNHEY and CDR2 SVGEGT. The CDR3 spans 17 residues. DNA of the CDR3: TGTGCCAGCAGTTACCCCCGCAAGCGGGGGGAGGTAAATGAGCAGTTCTTC. Protein product: CASSYPRKRGEVNEQFF.

The chain links TRBV3-1 (or the pseudogene TRBV3-2) to TRBJ1-5, with 9 positions matching TRBD1. CDR1 is LGHDT, CDR2 YNNKEL, per germline (reference sequence). The CDR3 has 16 residues. The V gene end was trimmed by 3 bases and the J gene end by 4 bases; junction bases not matched to a gene: 7. Here the CDR3 DNA reads TGTGCCAGCAGCCAGACGGGACAGGGTCAAAATCAGCCCCAGCATTTT. It codes for CASSQTGQGQNQPQHF.

The V gene is TRBV5-1, the J gene TRBJ1-2, with TRBD1 identical over 10 bases. Trimming at V came to 3 bases and at J to 6 bases, leaving 2 bases not matched to a gene. Germline values: CDR1 SGHRS, CDR2 YFSETQ. This CDR3 contains 13 residues. CDR3 DNA: TGCGCCAGCAGCTGGACAGGGGGGCATGGCTACACCTTC. Amino acids: CASSWTGGHGYTF.

A few counts support this clone. The CDR3 here is CASSQDPGSGGYTF. DNA of the CDR3: TGCGCCAGCAGCCAAGATCCCGGGTCGGGTGGCTACACCTTC. This chain connects TRBV4-1 to TRBJ1-2; D unclear. Germline-derived CDR1 and CDR2 are MGHRA and YSYEKL. CDR3 length: 14 residues. Trimming cost V 0 bases and J 7 bases, with 12 bases left between them.

This chain uses TRBV12-3 or TRBV12-4 with TRBJ2-1; tentatively, D is TRBD1 (7 bases). V shed 3 bases and J shed 9 bases, with 12 bases lying between them. The CDR3 covers 13 residues. The CDR3 bases are TGTGCCAGCAGTTTCCAGGGGGGCGGTGAGCAGTTCTTC. Its protein is CASSFQGGGEQFF.

The rearrangement links TRBV7-2 to TRBJ1-1, with a possible D match to TRBD1 (5 bases). This CDR3 is built from 14 residues. V was shortened by 5 bases and J by 4 bases, with 14 bases between the two germline ends. Germline values: CDR1 SGHTA, CDR2 FQGNSA. CDR3 nucleotides: TGTGCCAGCAGCCCGGACGGGGGGAGCACTGAAGCTTTCTTT. As protein: CASSPDGGSTEAFF.

The chain couples TRBV5-1 to TRBJ1-1; weak D call: TRBD1 (5 bases). V was trimmed by 4 bases and J by 4 bases, leaving 11 bases between them. The CDR3 runs to 13 residues. Germline CDR1 is SGHRS and CDR2 is YFSETQ. CDR3 residues: CASSPQGFTEAFF. The CDR3 coding sequence is TGCGCCAGCAGCCCGCAGGGATTCACTGAAGCTTTCTTT. Supplemented by reference TRBV5-1 and TRBJ1-1, the full variable domain reads KAGVTQTPRYLIKTRGQQVTLSCSPISGHRSVSWYQQTPGQGLQFLFEYFSETQRNKGNFPGRFSGRQFSNSRSEMNVSTLELGDSALYLCASSPQGFTEAFFGQGTRLTVV.

The genes are TRBV7-2 and TRBJ1-1; possibly TRBD1 for D (6 bases). The CDR3 totals 15 residues. CDR1 and CDR2 (germline): SGHTA, FQGNSA. Trimming shortened V by 5 bases and J by 5 bases, and 18 bases separated the two germline ends. Written as DNA, the CDR3 is TGTGCCAGCAGCGCGCAACAGGGTAGGAGGACTGAAGCTTTCTTT. Translating it yields CASSAQQGRRTEAFF. The full variable domain, rest sourced from reference TRBV7-2 and TRBJ1-1, is GAGVSQSPSNKVTEKGKDVELRCDPISGHTALYWYRQSLGQGLEFLIYFQGNSAPDKSGLPSDRFSAERTGGSVSTLTIQRTQQEDSAVYLCASSAQQGRRTEAFFGQGTRLTVV.

The chain is built from TRBV19 and TRBJ1-2; D may be TRBD1 (5 bases). The CDR3 is made up of 14 amino acids. Trimming cost V 5 bases and J 6 bases, with 16 bases left between them. CDR1 LNHDA and CDR2 SQIVND come from the germline V gene (reference sequence). CDR3 coding DNA: TGTGCCAGTAGTTCCCGGGGCGGCGGGGATGGCTACACCTTC. It codes for CASSSRGGGDGYTF.

The chain employs TRBV28 and TRBJ1-1; D gene unclear. V was trimmed by 7 bases and J by 4 bases, leaving 7 bases between them. The germline V gene has CDR1 MDHEN and CDR2 SYDVKM. This CDR3 contains 11 residues. In nucleotides, the CDR3 is TGTGCCAGCATCGCGGTCACTGAAGCTTTCTTT. Protein: CASIAVTEAFF.

The V gene is TRBV3-1 (or the pseudogene TRBV3-2), the J gene TRBJ2-3, with 12 bases fitting TRBD2. Germline CDR1 is LGHDT and CDR2 is YNNKEL (reference sequence). Trimming cost V 1 base and J 2 bases; bases outside gene matches: 19. This CDR3 is built from 22 residues. CDR3 nucleotides: TGTGCCAGCAGCCAAGGTAGTAGTCGCGGTCTAGCGGGGGGGCCGTACACAGATACGCAGTATTTT. Its protein product is CASSQGSSRGLAGGPYTDTQYF.